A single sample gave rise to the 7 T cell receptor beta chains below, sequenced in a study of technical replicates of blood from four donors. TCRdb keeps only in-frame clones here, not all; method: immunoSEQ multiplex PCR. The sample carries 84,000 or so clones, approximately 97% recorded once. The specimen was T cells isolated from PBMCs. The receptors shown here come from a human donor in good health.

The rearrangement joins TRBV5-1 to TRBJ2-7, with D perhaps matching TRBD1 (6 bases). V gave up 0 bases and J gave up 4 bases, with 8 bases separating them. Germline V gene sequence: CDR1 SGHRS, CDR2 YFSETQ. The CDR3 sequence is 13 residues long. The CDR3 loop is CASSLVDRYEQYF. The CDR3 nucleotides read TGCGCCAGCAGCTTGGTTGACAGGTACGAGCAGTACTTC.

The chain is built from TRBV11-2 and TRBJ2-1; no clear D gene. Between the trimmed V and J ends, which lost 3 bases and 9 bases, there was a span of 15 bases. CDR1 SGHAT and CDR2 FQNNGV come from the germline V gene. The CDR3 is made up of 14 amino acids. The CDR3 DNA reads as TGTGCCAGCAGCTTGATAAGCGCTCCCCTTGAGCAGTTCTTC. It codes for CASSLISAPLEQFF.

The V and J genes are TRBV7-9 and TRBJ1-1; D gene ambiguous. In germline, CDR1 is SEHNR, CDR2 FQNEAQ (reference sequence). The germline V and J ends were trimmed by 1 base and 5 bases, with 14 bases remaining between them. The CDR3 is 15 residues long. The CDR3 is CASSLVLGPLTEAFF. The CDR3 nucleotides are TGTGCCAGCAGCTTAGTACTTGGGCCGTTAACTGAAGCTTTCTTT.

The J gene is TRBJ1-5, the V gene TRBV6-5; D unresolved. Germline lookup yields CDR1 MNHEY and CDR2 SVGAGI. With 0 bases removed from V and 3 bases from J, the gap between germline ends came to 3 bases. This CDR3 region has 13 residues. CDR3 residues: CASSYSANQPQHF. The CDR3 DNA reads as TGTGCCAGCAGTTACTCAGCCAATCAGCCCCAGCATTTT.

The CDR3 is CASRSGGGYEQYF. The CDR3 coding sequence is TGTGCCAGCAGGTCCGGCGGGGGGTACGAGCAGTACTTC. This rearrangement joins TRBV6-5 to TRBJ2-5; 8 bases fit TRBD2. Near its end, the DNA agrees better with TRBJ2-7, so the J call may be wrong. The V gene's germline CDR1 is MNHEY and CDR2 SVGAGI. The length of the CDR3 is 13 residues.

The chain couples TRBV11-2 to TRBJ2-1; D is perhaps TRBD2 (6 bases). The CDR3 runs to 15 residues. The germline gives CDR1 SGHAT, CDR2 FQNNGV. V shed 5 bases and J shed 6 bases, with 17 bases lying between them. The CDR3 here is CASSSFGGPSNEQFF. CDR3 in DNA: TGTGCCAGCAGCAGCTTCGGGGGACCGAGCAATGAGCAGTTCTTC.

The CDR3 spells CASSSIPGLAGSWNEQFF. The DNA for the CDR3 is TGTGCCAGCAGTTCCATACCCGGACTAGCGGGGTCGTGGAATGAGCAGTTCTTC. The rearrangement links TRBV28 to TRBJ2-1; TRBD2 matches 12 bases. The V gene end was trimmed by 4 bases and the J gene end by 7 bases; junction bases not matched to a gene: 14. The CDR3 loop spans 18 amino acids. Germline V lookup: CDR1 MDHEN, CDR2 SYDVKM.